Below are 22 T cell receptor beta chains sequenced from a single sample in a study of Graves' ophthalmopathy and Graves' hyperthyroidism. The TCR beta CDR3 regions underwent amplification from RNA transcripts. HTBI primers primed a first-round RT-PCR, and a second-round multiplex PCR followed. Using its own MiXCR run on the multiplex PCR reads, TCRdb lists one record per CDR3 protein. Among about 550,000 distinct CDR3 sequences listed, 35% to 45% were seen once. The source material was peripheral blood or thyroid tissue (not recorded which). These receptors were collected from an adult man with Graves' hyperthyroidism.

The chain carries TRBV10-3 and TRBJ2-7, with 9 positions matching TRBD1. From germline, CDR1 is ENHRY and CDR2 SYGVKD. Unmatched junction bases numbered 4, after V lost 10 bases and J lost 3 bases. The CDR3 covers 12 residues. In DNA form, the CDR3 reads TGTGCCACCGACAGGGGGGACTACGAGCAGTACTTC. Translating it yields CATDRGDYEQYF.

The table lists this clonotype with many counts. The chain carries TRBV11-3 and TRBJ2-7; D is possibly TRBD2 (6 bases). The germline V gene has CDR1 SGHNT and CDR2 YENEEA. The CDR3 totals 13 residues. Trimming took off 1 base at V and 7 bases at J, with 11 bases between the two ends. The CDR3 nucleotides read TGTGCCAGCAGCTTAGGGAGGGTCGGGGAGCAGTACTTC. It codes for CASSLGRVGEQYF.

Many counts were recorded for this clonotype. The CDR3 bases are TGTGCCAGCAGCTTAGATGGTATCGGGACAGGCTCCTACGAGCAGTACTTC. Translating it yields CASSLDGIGTGSYEQYF. The chain couples TRBV11-2 to TRBJ2-7, with 8 nucleotides matching TRBD1. The CDR3 spans 17 residues. J lost 0 bases, V lost 0 bases, and 7 bases had no gene match. Germline V gives CDR1 SGHAT, CDR2 FQNNGV. Drawing the rest from reference TRBV11-2 and TRBJ2-7, the complete variable domain is EAGVAQSPRYKIIEKRQSVAFWCNPISGHATLYWYQQILGQGPKLLIQFQNNGVVDDSQLPKDRFSAERLKGVDSTLKIQPAKLEDSAVYLCASSLDGIGTGSYEQYFGPGTRLTVT.

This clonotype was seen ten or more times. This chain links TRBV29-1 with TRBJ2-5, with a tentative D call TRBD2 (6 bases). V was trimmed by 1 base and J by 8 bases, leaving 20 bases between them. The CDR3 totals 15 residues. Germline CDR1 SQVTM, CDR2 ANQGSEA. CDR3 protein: CSVEAEGRLAGTQYF. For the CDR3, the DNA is TGCAGCGTTGAAGCGGAGGGGCGGTTGGCCGGTACCCAGTACTTC.

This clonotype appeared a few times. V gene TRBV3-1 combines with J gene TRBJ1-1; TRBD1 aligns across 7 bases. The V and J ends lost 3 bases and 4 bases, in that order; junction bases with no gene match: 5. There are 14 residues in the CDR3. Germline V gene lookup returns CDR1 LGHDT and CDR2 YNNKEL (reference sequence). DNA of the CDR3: TGTGCCAGCAGCCAGGCAGGGGGAAGCACTGAAGCTTTCTTT. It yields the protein CASSQAGGSTEAFF.

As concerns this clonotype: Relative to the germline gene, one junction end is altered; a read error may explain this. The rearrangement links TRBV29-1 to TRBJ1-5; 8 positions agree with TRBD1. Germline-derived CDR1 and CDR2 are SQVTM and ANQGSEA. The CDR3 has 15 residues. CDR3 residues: CAWRRQGHSNQPQHF. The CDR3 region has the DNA TGTGCCTGGCGCCGACAGGGGCATAGCAATCAGCCCCAGCATTTT.

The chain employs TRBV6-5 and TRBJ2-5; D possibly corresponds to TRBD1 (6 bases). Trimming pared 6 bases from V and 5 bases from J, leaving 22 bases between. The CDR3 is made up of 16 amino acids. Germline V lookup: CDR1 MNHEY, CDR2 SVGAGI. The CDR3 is CASSLTKTGESETQYF. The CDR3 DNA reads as TGTGCCAGCAGCCTTACAAAGACAGGTGAAAGCGAGACCCAGTACTTC.

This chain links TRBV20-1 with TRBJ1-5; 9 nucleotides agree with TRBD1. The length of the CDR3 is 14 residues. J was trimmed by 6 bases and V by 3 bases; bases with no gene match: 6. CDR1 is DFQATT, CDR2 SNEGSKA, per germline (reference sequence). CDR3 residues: CSARGTGNGQPQHF. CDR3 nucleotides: TGCAGTGCTAGGGGGACAGGGAATGGTCAGCCCCAGCATTTT.

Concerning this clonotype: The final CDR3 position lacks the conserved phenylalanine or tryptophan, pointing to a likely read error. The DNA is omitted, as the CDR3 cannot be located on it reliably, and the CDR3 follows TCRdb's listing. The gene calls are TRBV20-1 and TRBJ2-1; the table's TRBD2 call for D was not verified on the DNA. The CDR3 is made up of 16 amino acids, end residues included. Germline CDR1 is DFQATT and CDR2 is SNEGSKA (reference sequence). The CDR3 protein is CSAGALGRASIDEQTL.

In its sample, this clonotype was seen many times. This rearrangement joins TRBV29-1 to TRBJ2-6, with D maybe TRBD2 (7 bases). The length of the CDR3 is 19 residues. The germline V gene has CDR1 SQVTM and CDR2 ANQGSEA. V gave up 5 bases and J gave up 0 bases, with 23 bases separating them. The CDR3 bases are TGCAGCGTTCTGTCGAGGGGGGGGCCCCTAATCTCTGGGGCCAACGTCCTGACTTTC. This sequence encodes CSVLSRGGPLISGANVLTF.

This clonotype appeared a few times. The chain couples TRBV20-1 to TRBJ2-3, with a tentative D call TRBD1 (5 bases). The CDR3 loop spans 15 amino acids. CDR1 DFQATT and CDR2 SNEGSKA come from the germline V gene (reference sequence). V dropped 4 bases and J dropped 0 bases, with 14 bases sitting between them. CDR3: CSATGHPSSTDTQYF. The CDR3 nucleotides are TGCAGTGCTACCGGACATCCCTCTAGCACAGATACGCAGTATTTT.

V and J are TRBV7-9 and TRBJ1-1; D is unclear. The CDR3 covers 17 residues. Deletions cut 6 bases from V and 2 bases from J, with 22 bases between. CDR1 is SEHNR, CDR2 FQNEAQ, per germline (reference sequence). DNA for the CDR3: TGTGCCAGCAGTTTATCGGCGGAGCTCGGGGTAAACACTGAAGCTTTCTTT. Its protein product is CASSLSAELGVNTEAFF.

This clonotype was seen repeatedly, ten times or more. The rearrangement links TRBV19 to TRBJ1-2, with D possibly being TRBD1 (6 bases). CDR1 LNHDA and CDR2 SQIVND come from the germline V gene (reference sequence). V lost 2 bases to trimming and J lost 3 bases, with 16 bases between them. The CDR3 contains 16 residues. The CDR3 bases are TGTGCCAGTAGTATATCGGTGGGGGCCTCGTACTATGGCTACACCTTC. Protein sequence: CASSISVGASYYGYTF.

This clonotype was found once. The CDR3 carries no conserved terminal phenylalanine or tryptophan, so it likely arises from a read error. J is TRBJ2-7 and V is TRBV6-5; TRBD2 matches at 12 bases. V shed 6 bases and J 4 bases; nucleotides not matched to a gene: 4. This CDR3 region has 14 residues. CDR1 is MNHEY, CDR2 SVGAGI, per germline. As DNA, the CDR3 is TGTGCCAGCAGCGGACTAGCGGGGAATTACGAGCAGTACCTC. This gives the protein CASSGLAGNYEQYL.

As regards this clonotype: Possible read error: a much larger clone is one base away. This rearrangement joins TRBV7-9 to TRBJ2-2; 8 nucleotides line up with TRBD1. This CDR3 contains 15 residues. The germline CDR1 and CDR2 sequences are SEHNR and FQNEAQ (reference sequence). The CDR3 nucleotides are TGTGCCAGCAGTTATACAGGGGGATTAACCGGGGGGCTGTTTTTT. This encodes CASSYTGGLTGGLFF. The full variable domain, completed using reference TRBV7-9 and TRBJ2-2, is DTGVSQNPRHKITKRGQNVTFRCDPISEHNRLYWYRQTLGQGPEFLTYFQNEAQLEKSRLLSDRFSAERPKGSFSTLEIQRTEQGDSAMYLCASSYTGGLTGGLFFGEGSRLTVL.

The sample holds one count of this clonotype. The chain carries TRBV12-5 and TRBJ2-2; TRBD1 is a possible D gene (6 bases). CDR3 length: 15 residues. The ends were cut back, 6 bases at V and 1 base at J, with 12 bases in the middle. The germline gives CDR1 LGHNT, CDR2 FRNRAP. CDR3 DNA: TGTGCTAGTGGGAGGTTGGGACAGAACACCGGGGAGCTGTTTTTT. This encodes CASGRLGQNTGELFF.

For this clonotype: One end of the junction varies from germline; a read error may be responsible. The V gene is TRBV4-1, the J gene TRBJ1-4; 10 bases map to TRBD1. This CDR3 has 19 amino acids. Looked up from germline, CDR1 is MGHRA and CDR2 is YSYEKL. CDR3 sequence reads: CASSQGNMRQGATGEKLFF. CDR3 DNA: TGTGCCAGCAGCCAAGGAAACATGAGACAGGGGGCTACGGGTGAAAAACTGTTTTTT.

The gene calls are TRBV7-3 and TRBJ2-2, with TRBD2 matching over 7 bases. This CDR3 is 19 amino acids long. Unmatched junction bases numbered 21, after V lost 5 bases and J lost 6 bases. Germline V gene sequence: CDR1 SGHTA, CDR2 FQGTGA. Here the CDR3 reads CASSPPWTSSRAVPGELFF. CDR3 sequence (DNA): TGTGCCAGCAGCCCCCCTTGGACTAGTTCTCGAGCGGTTCCCGGGGAGCTGTTTTTT.

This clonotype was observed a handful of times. The CDR3 DNA is TGTGCCAGCAGTTTAGATCGGAGCACCATATATTTT. Translated, it gives CASSLDRSTIYF. The V and J genes are TRBV27 and TRBJ1-3, with D unclear. The CDR3 runs to 12 residues. V was clipped by 2 bases and J by 9 bases, with 8 bases between them. CDR1 and CDR2 from the germline V gene are MNHEY and SMNVEV (reference sequence).

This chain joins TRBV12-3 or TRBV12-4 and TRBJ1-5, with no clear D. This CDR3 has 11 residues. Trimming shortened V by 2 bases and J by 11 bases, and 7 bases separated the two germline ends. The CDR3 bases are TGTGCCAGCAGTTTAAGGCAGACCCAGCATTTT. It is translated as CASSLRQTQHF.

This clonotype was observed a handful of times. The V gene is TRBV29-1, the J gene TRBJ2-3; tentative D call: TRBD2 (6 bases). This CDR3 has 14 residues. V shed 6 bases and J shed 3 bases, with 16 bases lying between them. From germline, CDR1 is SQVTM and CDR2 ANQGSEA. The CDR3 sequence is CSVARLATTDTQYF. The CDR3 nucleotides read TGCAGCGTAGCGCGTCTAGCGACTACAGATACGCAGTATTTT.

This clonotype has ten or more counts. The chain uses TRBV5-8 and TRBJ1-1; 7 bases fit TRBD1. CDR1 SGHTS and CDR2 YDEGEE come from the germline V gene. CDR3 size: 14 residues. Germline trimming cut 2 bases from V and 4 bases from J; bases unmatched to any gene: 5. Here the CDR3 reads CASSFGQAPTEAFF. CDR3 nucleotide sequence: TGTGCCAGCAGCTTCGGACAGGCTCCCACTGAAGCTTTCTTT.